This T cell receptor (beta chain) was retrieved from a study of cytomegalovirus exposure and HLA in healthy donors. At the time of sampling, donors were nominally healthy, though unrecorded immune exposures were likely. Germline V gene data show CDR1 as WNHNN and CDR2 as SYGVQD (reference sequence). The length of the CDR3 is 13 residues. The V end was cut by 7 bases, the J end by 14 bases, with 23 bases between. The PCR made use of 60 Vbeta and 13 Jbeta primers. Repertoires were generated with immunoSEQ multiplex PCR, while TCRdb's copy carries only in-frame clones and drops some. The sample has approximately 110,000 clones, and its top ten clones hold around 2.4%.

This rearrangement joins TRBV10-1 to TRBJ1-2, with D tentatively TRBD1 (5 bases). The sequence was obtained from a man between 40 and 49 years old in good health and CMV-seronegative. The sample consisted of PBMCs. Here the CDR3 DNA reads TGCGCCAGCACCTCGCGTAGGGGCCATCGTATGACCTTC. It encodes CASTSRRGHRMTF.